This TCR beta chain was sequenced for a study of early T cells in non-severe SARS-CoV-2 infection. MiXCR, run by TCRdb on the 5' RACE reads, gives a single entry per CDR3 protein. The profile shows under 35,000 distinct CDR3 sequences, less than 8.5% of them singletons. This clonotype was counted at least ten times. Its antigen is not known. Broader study findings: Using VDJdb, the matching emphasized anti-spike CD8 responses while missing private and CD4 specificities.

The sample was whole blood. The receptor was isolated from an adult who was a healthcare worker with PCR-confirmed SARS-CoV-2 infection or an uninfected control (not recorded which).

CDR3 sequence (DNA): TGTGCCAGCAGCTTAGCTCTTCTAGCGGGAGGGGTAGAGCAGTTCTTC. Translating gives CASSLALLAGGVEQFF. This chain joins TRBV7-9 and TRBJ2-1; 12 nucleotides line up with TRBD2. Germline V gene sequence: CDR1 SEHNR, CDR2 FQNEAQ (reference sequence). This CDR3 comprises 16 residues. Trimming removed 0 bases from V and 10 bases from J; junction bases left unmatched: 7. Filled out from reference TRBV7-9 and TRBJ2-1, the complete variable domain reads DTGVSQNPRHKITKRGQNVTFRCDPISEHNRLYWYRQTLGQGPEFLTYFQNEAQLEKSRLLSDRFSAERPKGSFSTLEIQRTEQGDSAMYLCASSLALLAGGVEQFFGPGTRLTVL.